Below, 26 T cell receptor beta chains from the same sample are listed, as sequenced in a study of a mutant IDH1 vaccine in newly diagnosed glioma. Time point of the sample: week 5, during vaccination. With topical imiquimod, each dose of the vaccine consisted of 300 ug of mutant IDH1 20-mer peptide. These receptors lack a known antigen. The protocol was immunoSEQ multiplex PCR, while the TCRdb copy is restricted to in-frame clones and leaves out a portion. The sample contains approximately 39,000 clones, 80% to 90% of which appear only once. The sample consisted of PBMCs, taken from a glioma patient whose treatment included an IDH1 peptide vaccine. Receptors were obtained from a man aged 50 to 59 with glioma.

This chain joins TRBV28 and TRBJ2-5; D is undetermined. CDR1 and CDR2 (germline): MDHEN, SYDVKM. The CDR3 has 13 amino acids. V was shortened by 4 bases and J by 3 bases, with 9 bases between the two germline ends. CDR3 nucleotide sequence: TGTGCCAGCAGTTCACCATCCGAAGAGACCCAGTACTTC. Translation gives CASSSPSEETQYF.

This clone was seen a handful of times. The rearrangement uses TRBV11-3 and TRBJ1-1; perhaps TRBD1 as D (6 bases). From germline, CDR1 is SGHNT and CDR2 YENEEA. Trimming removed 0 bases from V and 3 bases from J, with 8 bases in between. This CDR3 region has 14 residues. CDR3 residues: CASSLEGAYTEAFF. DNA of the CDR3: TGTGCCAGCAGCTTAGAGGGGGCATACACTGAAGCTTTCTTT.

This clone has more than one count but fewer than ten. This rearrangement joins TRBV29-1 to TRBJ1-1; 9 bases are a match to TRBD1. The V and J ends lost 6 bases and 4 bases, in that order; junction bases with no gene match: 9. CDR1 and CDR2 (germline): SQVTM, ANQGSEA. The CDR3 extends over 14 amino acids. In DNA form, the CDR3 reads TGCAGCGTGGCGAGGGGACAGGGCGGCACTGAAGCTTTCTTT. It codes for CSVARGQGGTEAFF.

J is TRBJ2-7 and V is TRBV5-5; 11 nucleotides agree with TRBD2. After removal of 4 bases from V and 3 bases from J, the junction contained 3 bases not matched to a gene. Germline lookup yields CDR1 SGHKS and CDR2 YYEKEE (reference sequence). The CDR3 contains 14 residues. This chain's CDR3 is CASSQGLAGYEQYF. CDR3 nucleotides: TGTGCCAGCAGCCAAGGACTAGCGGGCTACGAGCAGTACTTC.

This chain links TRBV28 with TRBJ1-4, with D tentatively TRBD1 (5 bases). Germline CDR1 MDHEN, CDR2 SYDVKM. V was clipped by 5 bases and J by 13 bases, with 14 bases between them. This CDR3 spans 12 amino acids. The CDR3, as DNA: TGTGCCAGCAGTGACCAGGGTATCCTACTGTTTTTT. It yields the protein CASSDQGILLFF.

This clone has a single count. The rearrangement uses TRBV4-1 and TRBJ2-5; 7 nucleotides agree with TRBD2. In germline, CDR1 is MGHRA, CDR2 YSYEKL. CDR3 length equals 13 residues. The V and J ends lost 4 bases and 9 bases, in that order; junction bases with no gene match: 8. The CDR3 coding sequence is TGCGCCAGCAGCCGGGACTACCGTTTGGCCCAGTACTTC. Its translation is CASSRDYRLAQYF.

The V gene is TRBV14, the J gene TRBJ2-6; D ambiguous. Germline CDR1 and CDR2: SGHDN and FVKESK. This CDR3 has 16 amino acids. The ends were cut back, 5 bases at V and 5 bases at J, with 16 bases in the middle. This chain's CDR3 is CASSSIGPPRANVLTF. Written as DNA, the CDR3 is TGTGCCAGCAGCTCCATCGGGCCGCCAAGGGCCAACGTCCTGACTTTC.

The V and J genes are TRBV7-9 and TRBJ2-7; D is unclear. V was pared by 5 bases and J by 3 bases, with 11 bases between. Germline values: CDR1 SEHNR, CDR2 FQNEAQ (reference sequence). The CDR3 is made up of 13 amino acids. CDR3 protein: CASSLEWVYEQYF. The CDR3 DNA follows: TGTGCCAGCAGCCTAGAATGGGTCTACGAGCAGTACTTC.

This chain connects TRBV6-5 to TRBJ2-1, with D unresolved. The CDR3 is 12 amino acids. The germline V gene has CDR1 MNHEY and CDR2 SVGAGI. Trimming left V 2 bases short and J 7 bases short, with 6 bases between. The CDR3 spells CASSYRQNEQFF. CDR3 DNA: TGTGCCAGCAGTTACAGGCAGAATGAGCAGTTCTTC.

V is TRBV5-3 and J is TRBJ1-1, with 9 bases identical to TRBD1. TRBV5-3 is designated an ORF whose function remains uncertain. The CDR3 loop spans 14 amino acids. V was pared by 5 bases and J by 2 bases, with 4 bases of the junction left unmatched. In nucleotides, the CDR3 is TGTGCCAGAAGGAGACAGGGGGATAACACTGAAGCTTTCTTT. Translation: CARRRQGDNTEAFF.

This clone was counted between two and nine times. The chain joins TRBV27 to TRBJ2-1, with TRBD1 as a possible D gene (5 bases). V lost 10 bases, J lost 9 bases, and 19 bases lay in between. Germline CDR1 is MNHEY and CDR2 is SMNVEV (reference sequence). This CDR3 region has 13 residues. CDR3 amino acids: CANDSPEFSEQFF. CDR3 coding DNA: TGTGCCAACGACAGTCCGGAGTTTAGTGAGCAGTTCTTC.

J is TRBJ2-6 and V is TRBV5-1; perhaps TRBD1 as D (5 bases). The CDR3 runs 15 residues. V was trimmed by 3 bases and J by 2 bases, leaving 9 bases between them. Germline CDR1 and CDR2: SGHRS and YFSETQ. The CDR3 coding sequence is TGCGCCAGCAGCTCTTCAGGGACTGGGGCCAACGTCCTGACTTTC. This sequence encodes CASSSSGTGANVLTF.

V gene TRBV7-2 combines with J gene TRBJ2-5, with 11 bases matching TRBD2. The CDR3 spans 18 residues. Trimming removed 4 bases from V and 6 bases from J; junction bases left unmatched: 16. CDR1 is SGHTA and CDR2 is FQGNSA in the germline V gene. The CDR3 nucleotides are TGTGCCAGCAGCTCCAGTAGCGGGGGGGCCGGAAGTATGAAGACCCAGTACTTC. Its translation is CASSSSSGGAGSMKTQYF.

The chain uses TRBV5-1 and TRBJ2-3, with 7 bases fitting TRBD1. Germline CDR1 SGHRS, CDR2 YFSETQ. Trimming at V came to 4 bases and at J to 4 bases, leaving 12 bases not matched to a gene. CDR3 length: 16 residues. The CDR3 bases are TGCGCCAGCAGCGAAAAGAACAGGGGCATTTCAGATACGCAGTATTTT. It encodes CASSEKNRGISDTQYF. Variable domain in full (rest from reference TRBV5-1 and TRBJ2-3): KAGVTQTPRYLIKTRGQQVTLSCSPISGHRSVSWYQQTPGQGLQFLFEYFSETQRNKGNFPGRFSGRQFSNSRSEMNVSTLELGDSALYLCASSEKNRGISDTQYFGPGTRLTVL.

This clone was counted between two and nine times. The chain couples TRBV18 to TRBJ1-5; no definite D call. The ends were cut back, 5 bases at V and 7 bases at J, with 18 bases in the middle. This CDR3 has 15 amino acids. Germline V gene sequence: CDR1 KGHSH, CDR2 LQKENI. Written as DNA, the CDR3 is TGTGCCAGCTCAGGGCCGAGGTCGACGAAACAGCCCCAGCATTTT. Protein product: CASSGPRSTKQPQHF. The full variable domain, with the rest looked up from reference TRBV18 and TRBJ1-5, is NAGVMQNPRHLVRRRGQEARLRCSPMKGHSHVYWYRQLPEEGLKFMVYLQKENIIDESGMPKERFSAEFPKEGPSILRIQQVVRGDSAAYFCASSGPRSTKQPQHFGDGTRLSIL.

This sequence joins TRBV4-3 and TRBJ1-1; the D gene is possibly TRBD1 (6 bases). V was pared by 1 base and J by 1 base, with 13 bases between. Germline-derived CDR1 and CDR2 are LGHNA and YSLEER. This CDR3 has 16 amino acids. The CDR3 here is CASSQGRTAPNTEAFF. The CDR3 nucleotides are TGCGCCAGCAGCCAAGGTCGGACAGCCCCGAACACTGAAGCTTTCTTT.

The CDR3 loop is CASSTGQRNYGYTF. DNA for the CDR3: TGCGCCAGCAGCACCGGACAGAGAAACTATGGCTACACCTTC. This sequence joins TRBV5-1 and TRBJ1-2, with D perhaps TRBD1 (6 bases). Per germline, CDR1 SGHRS and CDR2 YFSETQ. V was cut by 4 bases and J by 2 bases, with 12 bases left in between. The CDR3 is made up of 14 amino acids. Using reference TRBV5-1 and TRBJ1-2 for the parts outside the CDR3, the full variable domain is KAGVTQTPRYLIKTRGQQVTLSCSPISGHRSVSWYQQTPGQGLQFLFEYFSETQRNKGNFPGRFSGRQFSNSRSEMNVSTLELGDSALYLCASSTGQRNYGYTFGSGTRLTVV.

This clone was picked up one time. This chain links TRBV15 with TRBJ2-1; TRBD1 agrees at 7 bases. The CDR3 totals 14 residues. V gave up 6 bases and J gave up 6 bases; unmatched junction bases: 8. Germline V gene data show CDR1 as LNHNV and CDR2 as YYDKDF (reference sequence). The CDR3 region is CATRNSTGLNEQFF. The CDR3 DNA follows: TGTGCCACCAGAAATTCGACAGGGCTCAATGAGCAGTTCTTC.

The V and J genes are TRBV2 and TRBJ1-3; no clear D gene. The CDR3 runs to 12 residues. Trimming removed 6 bases from V and 7 bases from J, with 10 bases in between. Germline V gene data show CDR1 as SNHLY and CDR2 as FYNNEI. The CDR3 region is CASRSVGNTIYF. The CDR3 DNA sequence: TGTGCCAGCAGGTCTGTCGGCAACACCATATATTTT.

The genes are TRBV10-3 and TRBJ1-1; D gene ambiguous. Trimming stripped 6 bases from V and 3 bases from J, with 8 bases between. The CDR3 runs 12 residues. Per the germline V gene, CDR1 is ENHRY and CDR2 is SYGVKD. CDR3 residues: CAIREPDTEAFF. The DNA for the CDR3 is TGTGCCATCAGAGAACCCGACACTGAAGCTTTCTTT.

The chain couples TRBV18 to TRBJ1-4; D unresolved. Germline assignment: CDR1 KGHSH and CDR2 LQKENI. This CDR3 has 15 amino acids. Trimming took off 0 bases at V and 3 bases at J, with 8 bases between the two ends. CDR3 residues: CASSPPMRANEKLFF. CDR3 in DNA: TGTGCCAGCTCACCACCTATGAGGGCTAATGAAAAACTGTTTTTT.

DNA of the CDR3: TGTGCCAGCAGCCCGGCAAGCGGGAGTTACGAGCAGTACTTC. Translating gives CASSPASGSYEQYF. The V and J genes are TRBV5-4 and TRBJ2-7, with 8 bases matching TRBD2. J lost 4 bases, V lost 4 bases, and 7 bases had no gene match. The CDR3 covers 14 residues. Germline values: CDR1 SGHNT, CDR2 YYREEE (reference sequence). Filled out from reference TRBV5-4 and TRBJ2-7, the complete variable domain reads ETGVTQSPTHLIKTRGQQVTLRCSSQSGHNTVSWYQQALGQGPQFIFQYYREEENGRGNFPPRFSGLQFPNYSSELNVNALELDDSALYLCASSPASGSYEQYFGPGTRLTVT.

This clone was picked up one time. The rearrangement links TRBV5-1 to TRBJ2-7; D is perhaps TRBD1 (5 bases). The ends were cut back, 7 bases at V and 1 base at J, with 18 bases in the middle. CDR3 length: 15 residues. Germline V CDR1 and CDR2: SGHRS, YFSETQ. CDR3 loop: CASSPLQGGSYEQYF. The CDR3 DNA is TGCGCCAGCTCACCTCTTCAGGGTGGGTCCTACGAGCAGTACTTC.

The chain carries TRBV15 and TRBJ1-1, with a weak D call TRBD1 (6 bases). The germline CDR1 and CDR2 sequences are LNHNV and YYDKDF (reference sequence). Trimming cost V 0 bases and J 6 bases, with 20 bases left between them. The CDR3 is 17 residues long. CDR3 DNA sequence: TGTGCCACCAGCAGAGATCCTTTGGGGTCAGGGGACTCTGAAGCTTTCTTT. Translation: CATSRDPLGSGDSEAFF.

V usage is TRBV2 and J usage is TRBJ1-2; D perhaps matches TRBD1 (5 bases). Deletions cut 3 bases from V and 2 bases from J, with 10 bases between. The CDR3 is 14 residues long. The V gene's germline CDR1 is SNHLY and CDR2 FYNNEI. The DNA of the CDR3 is TGTGCCAGCAGTGACCGGGACGGCAACTATGGCTACACCTTC. Translated: CASSDRDGNYGYTF.

The V and J genes are TRBV29-1 and TRBJ1-1; D might be TRBD1 (6 bases). V was pared by 6 bases and J by 2 bases, with 16 bases between. Germline V gene sequence: CDR1 SQVTM, CDR2 ANQGSEA. The CDR3 is 14 residues long. The CDR3 here is CSVGFRDTNTEAFF. In DNA form, the CDR3 reads TGCAGCGTGGGGTTCCGGGACACTAACACTGAAGCTTTCTTT.